This T cell receptor (beta chain) was profiled in a study of post-analysis software for immune sequencing data. Tagging with unique molecular identifiers was a feature of the TCR beta cDNA libraries. With about 0.95 to 11 million T cells as the source, approximately 450,000 cDNA molecules resulted. A single record per CDR3 protein comes from TCRdb applying MiXCR to the PCR reads. This sample yields 800,000 to 950,000 distinct CDR3 sequences, of which 53% are seen a single time; roughly 4.4% belongs to the top ten. V lost 3 bases and J lost 6, with 7 bases in between. The germline CDR1 and CDR2 sequences are SNHLY and FYNNEI. The length of the CDR3 is 12 residues. Notes on this clonotype: What it binds is unknown.

General study findings and limits: Compared with controls, patients had more of 4 to 6 TRBV segments, including TRBV5-6, TRBV5-1 and TRBV20-1. Under the F measure, samples that were prepared in one batch clustered strongly together. The study found significantly lower normalized Chao1 diversity in multiple sclerosis patients than in controls.

The clonotype was recovered from a girl aged 5 to 17 with multiple sclerosis. The chain is built from TRBV2 and TRBJ2-3; D is unresolved. Sequencing was carried out using blood. CDR3 protein: CASSEATDTQYF. The DNA of the CDR3 is TGTGCCAGCAGTGAGGCAACGGATACGCAGTATTTT. The complete variable domain, with remaining parts taken from reference TRBV2 and TRBJ2-3, reads EPEVTQTPSHQVTQMGQEVILRCVPISNHLYFYWYRQILGQKVEFLVSFYNNEISEKSEIFDDQFSVERPDGSNFTLKIRSTKLEDSAMYFCASSEATDTQYFGPGTRLTVL.